Listed below are T cell receptor beta chains from one sample, sequenced in a study of blood T cell repertoires in COVID-19. Sequenced by immunoSEQ multiplex PCR; TCRdb stores in-frame clones only, minus some. This table has tens of thousands of clones, approximately 90% appearing once. Sequencing used peripheral blood. These receptors all come from a human donor in a cohort sampled during active COVID-19. CDR3s include the opening cysteine and the closing phenylalanine or tryptophan. The D gene is left open where the match is weak. Not all rows give a size; the values are once, few, many and, for expanded clones, a class.

v_call	d_call	j_call	clone_size	cdr3_aa	cdr3_nt
TRBV28	TRBD1	TRBJ1-1	-	CASSLPGMTGRAFF	TGTGCCAGCAGTTTACCAGGGATGACAGGGAGGGCTTTCTTT
TRBV7-6	-	TRBJ2-7	-	CASSHPAYEQYF	TGTGCCAGCAGCCACCCGGCCTACGAGCAGTACTTC
TRBV9	-	TRBJ2-2	-	CASSVLQGAGELFF	TGTGCCAGCAGCGTATTACAGGGAGCCGGGGAGCTGTTTTTT
TRBV9	-	TRBJ1-6	once	CASSATGQDNSPLHF	TGTGCCAGCAGCGCAACGGGACAAGATAATTCACCCCTCCACTTT
TRBV7-2	TRBD1	TRBJ2-1	-	CASSSLGQGLNEQFF	TGTGCCAGCAGCTCCCTGGGACAGGGTTTGAATGAGCAGTTCTTC
TRBV6-1	-	TRBJ2-1	-	CASSDDLTGNEQFF	TGTGCCAGCAGTGACGATCTGACAGGCAATGAGCAGTTCTTC
TRBV27	TRBD1	TRBJ2-7	once	CASKTRDRGQWEQYF	TGTGCCAGCAAGACCCGGGACAGGGGGCAATGGGAGCAGTACTTC
TRBV19	TRBD2	TRBJ2-2	-	CASSIRGLAITGELFF	TGTGCCAGTAGTATTCGCGGACTAGCTATCACCGGGGAGCTGTTTTTT
TRBV28	TRBD1	TRBJ1-5	few	CASSFAVGTGLPQHF	TGTGCCAGCAGTTTTGCTGTGGGGACAGGGCTGCCCCAGCATTTT
TRBV5-6	-	TRBJ2-7	-	CASSSRSWGAAYEQYF	TGTGCCAGCAGCTCCCGTAGTTGGGGCGCCGCCTACGAGCAGTACTTC
TRBV30	-	TRBJ2-6	-	CAWSRAGAGANVLTF	TGTGCCTGGAGTCGAGCAGGGGCTGGGGCCAACGTCCTGACTTTC
TRBV6-5	-	TRBJ1-5	-	CASSPGVRNQPQHF	TGTGCCAGCAGTCCAGGGGTTCGAAATCAGCCCCAGCATTTT
TRBV10-3	-	TRBJ2-7	-	CAISEGLASYEQYF	TGTGCCATCAGTGAGGGACTGGCCTCCTACGAGCAGTACTTC
TRBV24-1	-	TRBJ2-3	once	CATSEQTYTQYF	TGTGCCACCAGTGAACAGACCTATACGCAGTATTTT
TRBV10-3	-	TRBJ1-2	-	CAISESTTNYGYTF	TGTGCCATCAGTGAGTCAACTACGAACTATGGCTACACCTTC
TRBV2	-	TRBJ2-7	-	CASSEALDKSSYEQYF	TGTGCCAGCAGTGAAGCGTTAGACAAGTCCTCCTACGAGCAGTACTTC
TRBV3-1/TRBV3-2	-	TRBJ1-5	few	CASSPAGGRFSQHF	TGTGCCAGCAGCCCCGCCGGGGGGAGGTTTTCCCAGCATTTT
TRBV6-4	TRBD1	TRBJ1-3	-	CASSDSRQGRGNTIYF	TGTGCCAGCAGTGACTCGAGACAGGGGAGAGGGAACACCATATATTTT
TRBV7-9	-	TRBJ2-5	-	CASSSGQGGETQYF	TGTGCCAGCAGCTCAGGACAGGGAGGGGAGACCCAGTACTTC
TRBV5-1	-	TRBJ1-2	-	CASSYDTGIQWVYTF	TGCGCCAGCAGCTATGATACAGGGATTCAATGGGTCTACACCTTC
TRBV5-8	TRBD1	TRBJ2-7	-	CASSHRTGKVPYEQYF	TGTGCCAGCAGCCACAGGACAGGGAAGGTCCCATACGAGCAGTACTTC
TRBV7-2	-	TRBJ2-5	-	CASSLDRNQETQYF	TGTGCCAGCAGCTTAGACAGAAACCAAGAGACCCAGTACTTC
TRBV28	TRBD1	TRBJ2-5	-	CASSLRQGRETQYF	TGTGCCAGCAGTCTTAGACAGGGGCGAGAGACCCAGTACTTC
TRBV4-1	-	TRBJ1-2	few	CASSQGSNGYTF	TGCGCCAGCAGCCAAGGCAGTAATGGCTACACCTTC
TRBV5-8	TRBD1	TRBJ2-7	-	CASSIGQGPSLYEQYF	TGTGCCAGCAGCATCGGACAGGGCCCCTCTCTCTACGAGCAGTACTTC
TRBV4-1	TRBD1	TRBJ2-7	-	CASSQGQGSYEQYF	TGCGCCAGCAGCCAGGGACAGGGCTCCTACGAGCAGTACTTC
TRBV5-1	-	TRBJ2-5	-	CASSPVQETQYF	TGCGCCAGCAGCCCGGTCCAAGAGACCCAGTACTTC
TRBV6-5	-	TRBJ1-1	-	CASSYSGGDTEAFF	TGTGCCAGCAGTTACTCAGGGGGAGACACTGAAGCTTTCTTT
TRBV4-1	TRBD1	TRBJ2-1	-	CASSQPRDRNRDEQFF	TGCGCCAGCAGCCAACCCCGGGACAGGAATAGGGATGAGCAGTTCTTC
TRBV3-1/TRBV3-2	-	TRBJ2-7	once	CASSPQAAYYEQYF	TGTGCCAGCAGCCCCCAAGCGGCGTATTACGAGCAGTACTTC
TRBV18	TRBD1	TRBJ1-2	-	CASSTGTGIGYGYTF	TGTGCCAGCTCAACCGGGACAGGGATTGGATATGGCTACACCTTC
TRBV6-2/TRBV6-3	TRBD2	TRBJ2-3	medium-sized	CASSYSREFDTQYF	TGTGCCAGCAGTTACTCGCGGGAGTTCGATACGCAGTATTTT
TRBV7-2	-	TRBJ1-5	-	CASSLAGASNQPQHF	TGTGCCAGCAGCTTGGCGGGGGCAAGCAATCAGCCCCAGCATTTT
TRBV7-6	TRBD2	TRBJ2-1	-	CASSLEVGRANEQFF	TGTGCCAGCAGCTTAGAGGTCGGGAGGGCCAATGAGCAGTTCTTC
TRBV4-1	-	TRBJ2-1	-	CASSQVDLVTYNEQFF	TGCGCCAGCAGCCAAGTCGATTTAGTCACCTACAATGAGCAGTTCTTC
TRBV5-4	TRBD2	TRBJ2-7	-	CASSWGPGLADREQYF	TGTGCCAGCAGCTGGGGACCGGGACTAGCGGACCGAGAGCAGTACTTC
TRBV11-1	TRBD1	TRBJ2-1	-	CASSSRTGDHEQFF	TGTGCCAGCAGCTCCCGGACAGGGGACCATGAGCAGTTCTTC
TRBV4-2	-	TRBJ2-2	-	CASSQVPGVGELFF	TGTGCCAGCAGCCAGGTACCCGGGGTCGGGGAGCTGTTTTTT
TRBV21-1	-	TRBJ1-3	-	CASSNPSGTGNTIYF	TGTGCCAGCAGCAACCCCTCGGGTACGGGAAACACCATATATTTT
TRBV5-1	TRBD2	TRBJ2-7	-	CASSETSGGLYEQYF	TGCGCCAGCAGCGAAACTAGCGGGGGACTCTACGAGCAGTACTTC
TRBV5-1	-	TRBJ2-7	-	CASSLQDRRGPYEQYF	TGCGCCAGCAGCTTGCAGGACAGAAGAGGGCCCTACGAGCAGTACTTC
TRBV7-9	TRBD2	TRBJ2-3	-	CASSRTSGGVGTDTQYF	TGTGCCAGCAGCCGGACTAGCGGGGGGGTAGGCACAGATACGCAGTATTTT